This T cell receptor (beta chain) was sequenced in a study of shared clonotypes between healthy human individuals. Sorted subsets were amplified in replicate PCRs using approximately 200 ng DNA, some 31,000 T cell genomes. Profiling relied on immunoSEQ multiplex PCR, and the TCRdb table lists in-frame clones only, not all of them. The sample has hundreds of thousands of clones, 95% to 98% seen once. Study-level points and caveats: Non-shared clonotypes showed lower generation probabilities than clonotypes common to all four donors. The expectation was that sequencing depth would affect clonotype sharing among donors.

CD45RO-negative, CCR7-positively selected cells formed the naive CD8 fraction, excluding terminally differentiated effector memory CD45RA+ cells. Details on this clone: Its antigen is not known. The sample carries other DNA sequences with the same CDR3.

Material: naive CD8+ T cells sorted from blood. The clonotype originates from a man younger than 45 in good health.

CDR3 sequence reads: CASSVGQSYEQYF. For the CDR3, the DNA is TGTGCCAGCAGTGTGGGACAGTCCTACGAGCAGTACTTC. The V call is TRBV6-1, the J call TRBJ2-7; TRBD1 matches at 7 bases. V lost 4 bases and J lost 1; bases outside the gene matches: 1. This CDR3 comprises 13 residues. Germline-derived CDR1 and CDR2 are MNHNS and SASEGT.